The source of this TCR beta chain is a study of PD-1 blockade in classical Hodgkin lymphoma (dated by TCRdb to the early 2020s). Background on the whole study: Nivolumab dosing was 3 mg/kg intravenously every 2 weeks, continuing until either disease progression or unacceptable toxicity. A peripheral blood immune signature of response to PD-1 blockade in classical Hodgkin lymphoma was defined using TCR beta sequencing and CyTOF.

The investigation overall reported the following: Baseline TCR diversity was reported as lower in newly diagnosed patients than in healthy donors, and lower still in relapsed/refractory patients. The study covered only a single clinical trial cohort, and the causes of the repertoire differences, possibly disease activity or prior therapy, were still not defined. By C4D1, a significant rise was seen in CD4+ TCR diversity but not in CD8+ TCR diversity (p=0.0027 vs p=0.16), and the rise was most apparent among complete responders (p=0.02). Baseline diversity similar to that of newly diagnosed patients was observed in trial patients achieving complete response, whereas significantly lower diversity was observed in partial responders and progressors. Lower diversity was seen in patients whose nivolumab began less than 1 year after ASCT, and these patients were left out of later analyses so that immune reconstitution would not confound the results.

According to the study, the label for this sample's time point signals: cycle 4 day 1 (C4D1), after 6 weeks of nivolumab. Relapse after autologous stem cell transplantation had occurred in all trial patients, and cohorts A, B and C were distinguished by prior brentuximab vedotin exposure. The trial cohort comprised more than 55 patients with relapsed/refractory classical Hodgkin lymphoma whose best overall responses were complete response, partial response or progressive disease. Trial patients were treated with single-agent nivolumab in the multi-cohort phase II CheckMate 205 trial. An independent review committee assessed best overall response using the 2007 International Working Group response criteria. Trial PBMCs were collected just before the start of nivolumab (C1D1) and during therapy at cycle 2 day 1 and cycle 4 day 1. Peripheral blood was collected in 8 mL Vacutainer Cell Preparation Tubes, from which PBMCs were isolated by centrifugation and then cryopreserved.

Trimming takes 4 bases from V and 11 bases from J, and the germline ends sit 16 bases apart. From the germline V gene (reference sequence), CDR1 is LNHDA and CDR2 is SQIVND. Including the terminal cysteine and phenylalanine, the CDR3 comprises 13 residues. Just the 39-base CDR3 DNA is kept, in frame starting at base 1. Regarding this clone: Its specific antigen is unknown. No much larger clone is present one base from it, and per-base qualities are unavailable.

Genomic DNA was extracted with the Qiagen DNeasy kit from unsorted PBMCs and from negatively selected CD4+ and CD8+ fractions. TCR beta CDR3 regions were subjected to amplification by immunoSEQ multiplex PCR with primers that anneal to V and J segments. A synthetic immune receptor repertoire was used to minimize amplification bias, and any residual bias was removed computationally once sequencing was done. As for the authors' bioinformatics: Custom Python scripts were used to quantify repertoire diversity as the Shannon entropy index. Unsorted, CD4+ and CD8+ repertoires were examined separately, except in combined analyses, for which CD4+ and CD8+ sequences were merged in silico. Clonal expansion was defined as at least a 2-fold frequency increase after treatment relative to C1D1, with a pseudocount of 0.5 for undetected baseline clones. Clones with 0 or 1 copy at C1D1 were defined as singleton clones, while clones with 2 or more copies were defined as non-singleton clones. By matching protein sequences in sorted samples from the same patient, clones expanded in unsorted samples were annotated as CD4+, CD8+ or unknown. Wilcoxon tests on paired samples were used to test changes in diversity from C1D1 to C4D1. TCRdb holds this immuneACCESS table with in-frame rearrangements only. Some clones are missing; in checked studies, unresolved V genes explain under half, and the rest has no known cause. V, J and clone size are those of that table, while D and trimming were read from the DNA. In this sample the table shows 25,000 to 35,000 clones, around four fifths of which occur a single time. Under 20% of the sample is in the top ten clones.

The TCR was taken from a human donor with classical Hodgkin lymphoma. The V gene is TRBV19 and the J gene is TRBJ2-3; TRBD2 is a possible D gene, resting on 6 matching bases. The sample in question was peripheral blood mononuclear cells (PBMCs), obtained before the fourth cycle of nivolumab. Here the CDR3 is given as CASSTSDYSVQYF. The sequenced DNA is TGTGCCAGTAGTACCTCGGACTATTCCGTGCAGTATTTT. Full variable domain (CDR3 extended with the reference TRBV19 and TRBJ2-3 proteins): DGGITQSPKYLFRKEGQNVTLSCEQNLNHDAMYWYRQDPGQGLRLIYYSQIVNDFQKGDIAEGYSVSREKKESFPLTVTSAQKNPTAFYLCASSTSDYSVQYFGPGTRLTVL.